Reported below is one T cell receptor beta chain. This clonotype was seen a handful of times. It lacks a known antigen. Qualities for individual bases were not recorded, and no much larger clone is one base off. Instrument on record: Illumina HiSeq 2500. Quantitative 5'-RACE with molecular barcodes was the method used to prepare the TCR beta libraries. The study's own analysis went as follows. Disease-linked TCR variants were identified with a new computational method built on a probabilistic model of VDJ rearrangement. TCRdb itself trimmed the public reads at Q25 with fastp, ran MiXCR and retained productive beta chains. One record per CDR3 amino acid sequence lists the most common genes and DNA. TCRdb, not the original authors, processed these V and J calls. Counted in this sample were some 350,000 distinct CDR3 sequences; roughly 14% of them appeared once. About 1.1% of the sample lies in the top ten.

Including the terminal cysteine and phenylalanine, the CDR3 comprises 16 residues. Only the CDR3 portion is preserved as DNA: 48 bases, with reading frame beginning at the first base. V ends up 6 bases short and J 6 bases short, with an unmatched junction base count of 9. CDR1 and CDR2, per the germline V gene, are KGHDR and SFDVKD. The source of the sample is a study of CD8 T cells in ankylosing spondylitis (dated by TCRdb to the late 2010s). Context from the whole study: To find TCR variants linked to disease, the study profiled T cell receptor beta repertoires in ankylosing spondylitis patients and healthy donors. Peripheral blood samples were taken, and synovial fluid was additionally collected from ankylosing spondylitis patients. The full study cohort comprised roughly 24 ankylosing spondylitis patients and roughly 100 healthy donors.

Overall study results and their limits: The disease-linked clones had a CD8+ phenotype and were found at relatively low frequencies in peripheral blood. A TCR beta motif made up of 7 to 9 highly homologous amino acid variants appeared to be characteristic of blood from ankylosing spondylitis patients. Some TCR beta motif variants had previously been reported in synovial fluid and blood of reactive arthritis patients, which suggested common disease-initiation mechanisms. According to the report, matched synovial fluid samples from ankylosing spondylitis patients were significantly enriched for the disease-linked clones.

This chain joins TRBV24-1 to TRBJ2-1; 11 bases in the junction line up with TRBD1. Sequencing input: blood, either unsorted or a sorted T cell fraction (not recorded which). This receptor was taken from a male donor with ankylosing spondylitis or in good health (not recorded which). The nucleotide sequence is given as TGTGCCACCAGTAAAGCTGGGACAGGGGGACGCAATGAGCAGTTCTTC. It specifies CATSKAGTGGRNEQFF.